The present entry profiles one T cell receptor beta chain with its context. Antigen specificity is unknown. CDR1 MNHNY and CDR2 SVGAGI come from the germline V gene (reference sequence). Trimming took off 6 bases at V and 5 bases at J, with 20 bases between the two ends. This CDR3 spans 15 amino acids. The sample is drawn from a study of OX40 agonist ivuxolimab in advanced cancers. Study results and caveats: At 0.1 to 3.0 mg/kg and by week 6, CD4+ and CD8+ T cells in the blood had expanded clonally.

Collection of blood occurred at baseline, at cycle 4 day 1, and at cycle 7 day 1. The protocol was immunoSEQ multiplex PCR, while the TCRdb copy is restricted to in-frame clones and leaves out a portion. Of about 55,000 clones in the sample, about 88% were seen once. The sample here was CD4+ or CD8+ T cells sorted from blood, taken in a trial of the OX40 agonist ivuxolimab. The rearrangement uses TRBV6-6 and TRBJ2-7, with D maybe TRBD2 (6 bases). The clonotype originates from an adult with an advanced solid tumor such as melanoma, head and neck, liver or kidney cancer. The CDR3: CASSIPGGLGNEQYF. CDR3 nucleotides: TGTGCCAGCAGCATACCCGGAGGGTTGGGCAACGAGCAGTACTTC.